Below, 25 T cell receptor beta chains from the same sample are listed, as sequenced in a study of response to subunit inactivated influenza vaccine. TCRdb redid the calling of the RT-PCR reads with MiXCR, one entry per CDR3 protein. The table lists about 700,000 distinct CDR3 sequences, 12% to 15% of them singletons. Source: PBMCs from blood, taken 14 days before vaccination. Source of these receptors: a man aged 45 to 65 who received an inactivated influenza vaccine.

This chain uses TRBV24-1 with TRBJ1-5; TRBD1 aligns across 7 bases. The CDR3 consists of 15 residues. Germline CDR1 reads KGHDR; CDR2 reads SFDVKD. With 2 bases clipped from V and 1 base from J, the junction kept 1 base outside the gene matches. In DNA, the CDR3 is TGTGCCACCAGTGATTCGACAGGGAGCAATCAGCCCCAGCATTTT. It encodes CATSDSTGSNQPQHF.

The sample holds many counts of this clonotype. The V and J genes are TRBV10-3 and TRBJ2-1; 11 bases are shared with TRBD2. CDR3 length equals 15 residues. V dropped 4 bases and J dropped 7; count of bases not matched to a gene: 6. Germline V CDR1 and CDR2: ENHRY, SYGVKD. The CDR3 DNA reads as TGTGCCATCAGTGGGAGGACTAGCGGGCTGAATGAGCAGTTCTTC. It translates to CAISGRTSGLNEQFF.

CDR3 nucleotides: TGTGCCAGCAGCGCCCCCGGCTCGGAGTCCGAGCAGTACTTC. Residues: CASSAPGSESEQYF. The chain uses TRBV6-1 and TRBJ2-7, with no clear D. CDR1 and CDR2 from the germline V gene are MNHNS and SASEGT. Trimming stripped 6 bases from V and 6 bases from J, with 18 bases between. This CDR3 comprises 14 residues.

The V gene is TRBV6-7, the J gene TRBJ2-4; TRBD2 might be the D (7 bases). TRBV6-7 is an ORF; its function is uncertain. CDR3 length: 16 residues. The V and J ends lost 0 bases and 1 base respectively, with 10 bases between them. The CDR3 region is CASSYSRGAAKNIQYF. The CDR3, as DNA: TGTGCCAGCAGTTACTCCCGGGGGGCGGCCAAAAACATTCAGTACTTC.

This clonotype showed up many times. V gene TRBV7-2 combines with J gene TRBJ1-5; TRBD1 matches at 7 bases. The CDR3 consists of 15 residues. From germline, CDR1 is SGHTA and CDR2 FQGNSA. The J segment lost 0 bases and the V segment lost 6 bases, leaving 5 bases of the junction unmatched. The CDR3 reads CASRIQGYSNQPQHF. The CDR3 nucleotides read TGTGCCAGCAGGATACAGGGGTATAGCAATCAGCCCCAGCATTTT. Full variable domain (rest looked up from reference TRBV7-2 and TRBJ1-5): GAGVSQSPSNKVTEKGKDVELRCDPISGHTALYWYRQSLGQGLEFLIYFQGNSAPDKSGLPSDRFSAERTGGSVSTLTIQRTQQEDSAVYLCASRIQGYSNQPQHFGDGTRLSIL.

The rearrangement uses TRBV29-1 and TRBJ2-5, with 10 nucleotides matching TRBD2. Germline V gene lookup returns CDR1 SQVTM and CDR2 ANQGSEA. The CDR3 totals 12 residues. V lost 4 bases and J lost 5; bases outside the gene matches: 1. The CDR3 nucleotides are TGCAGCGTTGGAGCGGGGGGGGAGACCCAGTACTTC. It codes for CSVGAGGETQYF.

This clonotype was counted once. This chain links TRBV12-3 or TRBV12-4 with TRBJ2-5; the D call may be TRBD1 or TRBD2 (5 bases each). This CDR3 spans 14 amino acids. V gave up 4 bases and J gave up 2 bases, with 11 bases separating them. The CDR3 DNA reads TGTGCCAGCAGTTCCCGGGACCCTCAAGAGACCCAGTACTTC. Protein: CASSSRDPQETQYF.

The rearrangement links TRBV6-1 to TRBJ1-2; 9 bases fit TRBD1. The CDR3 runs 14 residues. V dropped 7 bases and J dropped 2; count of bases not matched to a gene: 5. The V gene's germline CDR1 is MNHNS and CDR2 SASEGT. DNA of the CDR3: TGTGCCAGCAAATGGGGACAGGGAAACTATGGCTACACCTTC. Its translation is CASKWGQGNYGYTF.

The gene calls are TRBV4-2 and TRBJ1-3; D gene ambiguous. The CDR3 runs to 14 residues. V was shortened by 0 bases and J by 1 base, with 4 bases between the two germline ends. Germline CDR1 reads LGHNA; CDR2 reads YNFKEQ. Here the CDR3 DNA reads TGTGCCAGCAGCCAAGAGGGATCTGGAAACACCATATATTTT. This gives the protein CASSQEGSGNTIYF.

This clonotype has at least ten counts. CDR3 nucleotide sequence: TGTGCCAGCAGCACCCGGAAGGGGAACACCGGGGAGCTGTTTTTT. Protein product: CASSTRKGNTGELFF. This sequence joins TRBV12-3 or TRBV12-4 and TRBJ2-2; D is unclear. The CDR3 is 15 residues long. V lost 6 bases and J lost 1, with 12 bases in between.

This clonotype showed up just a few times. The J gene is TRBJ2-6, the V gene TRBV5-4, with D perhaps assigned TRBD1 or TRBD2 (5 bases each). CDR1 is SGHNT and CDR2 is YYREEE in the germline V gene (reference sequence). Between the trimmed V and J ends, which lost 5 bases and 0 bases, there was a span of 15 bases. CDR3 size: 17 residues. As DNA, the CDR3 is TGTGCCAGCAGTCGTCCCGGGACGGGCTCTGGGGCCAACGTCCTGACTTTC. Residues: CASSRPGTGSGANVLTF.

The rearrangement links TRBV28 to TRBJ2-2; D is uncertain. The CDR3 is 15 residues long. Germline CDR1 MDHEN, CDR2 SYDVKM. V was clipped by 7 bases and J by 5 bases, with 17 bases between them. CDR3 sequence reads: CASIPYGSVTGELFF. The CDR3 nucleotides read TGTGCCAGCATACCGTACGGCAGTGTAACCGGGGAGCTGTTTTTT.

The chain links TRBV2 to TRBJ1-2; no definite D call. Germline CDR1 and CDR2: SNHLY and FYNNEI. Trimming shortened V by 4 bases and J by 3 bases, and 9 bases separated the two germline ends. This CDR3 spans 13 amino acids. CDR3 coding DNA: TGTGCCAGCAGTGGAAGGGAGGACTATGGCTACACCTTC. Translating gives CASSGREDYGYTF.

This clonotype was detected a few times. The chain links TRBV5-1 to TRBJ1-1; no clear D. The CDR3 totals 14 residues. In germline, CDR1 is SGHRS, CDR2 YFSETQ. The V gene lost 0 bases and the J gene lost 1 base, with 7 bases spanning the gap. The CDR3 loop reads CASSLEQRNTEAFF. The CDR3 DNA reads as TGCGCCAGCAGCTTGGAACAGAGGAACACTGAAGCTTTCTTT.

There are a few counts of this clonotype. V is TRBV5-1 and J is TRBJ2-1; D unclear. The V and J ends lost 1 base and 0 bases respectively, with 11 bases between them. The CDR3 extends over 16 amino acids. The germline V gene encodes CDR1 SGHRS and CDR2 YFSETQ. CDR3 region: CASSLSSLRSYNEQFF. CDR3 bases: TGCGCCAGCAGCTTGTCTTCACTTCGCTCCTACAATGAGCAGTTCTTC.

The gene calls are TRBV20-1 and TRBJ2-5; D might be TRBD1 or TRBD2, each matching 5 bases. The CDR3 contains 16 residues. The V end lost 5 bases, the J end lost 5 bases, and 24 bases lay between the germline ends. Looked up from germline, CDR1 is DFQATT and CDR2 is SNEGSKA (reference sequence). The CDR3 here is CSADAPLRGSGETQYF. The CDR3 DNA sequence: TGCAGTGCTGATGCCCCGCTAAGGGGATCGGGGGAGACCCAGTACTTC.

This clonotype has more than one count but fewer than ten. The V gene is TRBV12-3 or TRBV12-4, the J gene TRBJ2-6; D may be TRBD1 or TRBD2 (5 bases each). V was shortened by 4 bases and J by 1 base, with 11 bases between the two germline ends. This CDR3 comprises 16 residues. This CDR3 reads CASSSHGTSGANVLTF. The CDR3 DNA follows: TGTGCCAGCAGTTCCCACGGGACGTCTGGGGCCAACGTCCTGACTTTC.

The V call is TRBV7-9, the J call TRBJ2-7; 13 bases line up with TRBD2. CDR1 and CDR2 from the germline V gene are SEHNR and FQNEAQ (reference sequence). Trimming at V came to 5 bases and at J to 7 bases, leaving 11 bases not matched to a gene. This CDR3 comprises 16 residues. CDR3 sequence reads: CASSNPTSGRELEQYF. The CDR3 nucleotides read TGTGCCAGCAGCAACCCCACTAGCGGGAGGGAGCTTGAGCAGTACTTC.

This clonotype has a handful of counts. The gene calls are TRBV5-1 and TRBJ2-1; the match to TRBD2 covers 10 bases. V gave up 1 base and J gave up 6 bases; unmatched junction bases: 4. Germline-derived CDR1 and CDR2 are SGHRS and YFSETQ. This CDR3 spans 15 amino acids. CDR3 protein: CASSLLGLASNEQFF. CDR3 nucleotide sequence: TGCGCCAGCAGCTTGTTGGGACTAGCGTCCAATGAGCAGTTCTTC. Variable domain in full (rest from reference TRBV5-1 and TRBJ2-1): KAGVTQTPRYLIKTRGQQVTLSCSPISGHRSVSWYQQTPGQGLQFLFEYFSETQRNKGNFPGRFSGRQFSNSRSEMNVSTLELGDSALYLCASSLLGLASNEQFFGPGTRLTVL.

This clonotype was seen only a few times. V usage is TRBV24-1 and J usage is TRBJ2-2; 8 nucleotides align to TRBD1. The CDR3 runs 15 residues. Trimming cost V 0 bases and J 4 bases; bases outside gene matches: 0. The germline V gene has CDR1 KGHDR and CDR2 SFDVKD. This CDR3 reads CATSDLTGGTGELFF. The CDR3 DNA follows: TGTGCCACCAGTGATTTGACAGGGGGCACCGGGGAGCTGTTTTTT.

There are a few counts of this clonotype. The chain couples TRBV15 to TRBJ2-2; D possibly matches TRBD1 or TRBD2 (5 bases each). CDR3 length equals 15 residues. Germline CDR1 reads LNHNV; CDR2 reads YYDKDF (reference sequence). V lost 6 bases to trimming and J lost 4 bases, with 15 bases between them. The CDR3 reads CATSEKRGGTGELFF. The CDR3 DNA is TGTGCCACCAGTGAGAAGAGGGGCGGCACCGGGGAGCTGTTTTTT.

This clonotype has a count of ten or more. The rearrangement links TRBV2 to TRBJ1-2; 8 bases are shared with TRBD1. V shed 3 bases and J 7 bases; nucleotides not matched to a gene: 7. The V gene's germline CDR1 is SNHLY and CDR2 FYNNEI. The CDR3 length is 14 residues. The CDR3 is CASSEDRVAVGYTF. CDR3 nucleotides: TGTGCCAGCAGTGAGGACAGGGTGGCTGTTGGCTACACCTTC.

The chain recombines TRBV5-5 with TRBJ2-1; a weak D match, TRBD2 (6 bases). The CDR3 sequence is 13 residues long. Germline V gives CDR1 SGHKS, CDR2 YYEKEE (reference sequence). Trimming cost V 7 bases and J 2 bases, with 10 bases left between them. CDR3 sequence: CASRSGPYNEQFF. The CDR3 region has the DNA TGTGCCAGCCGAAGCGGGCCCTACAATGAGCAGTTCTTC.

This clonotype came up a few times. The CDR3: CASSFGRSSTDTQYF. The CDR3 DNA is TGTGCCAGCAGCTTCGGACGTTCTAGCACAGATACGCAGTATTTT. The V and J genes are TRBV11-2 and TRBJ2-3; D is unresolved. In germline, CDR1 is SGHAT, CDR2 FQNNGV. Trimming took 3 bases from V and 0 from J, leaving 10 bases between them. The CDR3 extends over 15 amino acids. The complete variable domain, with remaining parts taken from reference TRBV11-2 and TRBJ2-3, reads EAGVAQSPRYKIIEKRQSVAFWCNPISGHATLYWYQQILGQGPKLLIQFQNNGVVDDSQLPKDRFSAERLKGVDSTLKIQPAKLEDSAVYLCASSFGRSSTDTQYFGPGTRLTVL.

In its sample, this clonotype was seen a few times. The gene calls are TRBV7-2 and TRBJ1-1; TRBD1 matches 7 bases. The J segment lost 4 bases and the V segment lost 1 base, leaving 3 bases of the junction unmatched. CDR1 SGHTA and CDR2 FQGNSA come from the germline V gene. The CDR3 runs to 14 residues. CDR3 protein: CASSLGYRGTEAFF. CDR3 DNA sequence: TGTGCCAGCAGCTTAGGGTACAGGGGCACTGAAGCTTTCTTT.